This section outlines one T cell receptor beta chain sequence together with its context. This record comes from a study of T cell responses to AZD1222 COVID-19 vaccine. The assay was immunoSEQ multiplex PCR, and TCRdb's table has in-frame clones only and misses some. Altogether 140,000 to 150,000 clones are present, 91% being singletons, with the ten largest covering 7.5%. Germline V gives CDR1 LNHDA, CDR2 SQIVND (reference sequence). J gave up 8 bases and V 8 bases, and 9 bases lay outside the gene matches. CDR3 length equals 15 residues. The material was peripheral blood, obtained 28 days after the second dose of the MenACWY control vaccine. The chain couples TRBV19 to TRBJ2-1, with TRBD2 matching over 13 bases. The TCR was taken from an adult who received the MenACWY meningococcal vaccine as a control. The CDR3: CASRITSGGADEQFF. The CDR3 nucleotides read TGTGCCAGTCGAATAACTAGCGGGGGGGCGGATGAGCAGTTCTTC.